The 9 T cell receptor beta chains listed next were all sequenced from one sample in a study of response to subunit inactivated influenza vaccine. TCRdb re-called the RT-PCR reads with MiXCR, one entry per CDR3 protein. The data show about 540,000 distinct CDR3 sequences, roughly 25% seen once. The sample was also linked to a second study, of T cells expressing NK-cell markers. As that study records: Libraries used 5'RACE template switching adding universal primer site and UMIs.

The specimen was CD4+ T cells sorted from PBMCs, collected roughly 13 days after vaccination. Every receptor here comes from a man aged 45-65 years who received an inactivated influenza vaccine.

Only a few counts were recorded for this clonotype. The rearrangement uses TRBV9 and TRBJ2-1; a possible D gene is TRBD1 (5 bases). Germline lookup yields CDR1 SGDLS and CDR2 YYNGEE. The CDR3 spans 18 residues. The ends were cut back, 0 bases at V and 5 bases at J, with 21 bases in the middle. CDR3 coding DNA: TGTGCCAGCAGCGTAGCTAAAGGGCGCAGGGCCCTAGACAATGAGCAGTTCTTC. Its protein product is CASSVAKGRRALDNEQFF. The full variable domain, in which reference TRBV9 and TRBJ2-1 provide the parts outside the CDR3, is DSGVTQTPKHLITATGQRVTLRCSPRSGDLSVYWYQQSLDQGLQFLIQYYNGEERAKGNILERFSAQQFPDLHSELNLSSLELGDSALYFCASSVAKGRRALDNEQFFGPGTRLTVL.

This rearrangement joins TRBV6-2 or TRBV6-3 to TRBJ2-7, with TRBD2 identical over 11 bases. In germline, CDR1 is MNHEY, CDR2 SVGEGT. This CDR3 spans 17 amino acids. With V trimmed by 2 bases and J by 1 base, 7 bases remained unmatched. This chain's CDR3 is CASSYLLAGGRSYEQYF. DNA for the CDR3: TGTGCCAGCAGTTACCTCCTAGCGGGAGGTCGATCCTACGAGCAGTACTTC.

Only a few counts were recorded for this clonotype. The chain couples TRBV5-1 to TRBJ1-2; unclear D gene. V was pared by 1 base and J by 7 bases, with 14 bases between. In germline, CDR1 is SGHRS, CDR2 YFSETQ. This CDR3 has 14 residues. CDR3 sequence: CASSLRAAESGYTF. The CDR3 DNA sequence: TGCGCCAGCAGCTTGCGGGCTGCTGAATCTGGCTACACCTTC.

The rearrangement uses TRBV7-2 and TRBJ2-1, with 9 positions matching TRBD2. The CDR3 runs to 15 residues. CDR1 and CDR2 from the germline V gene are SGHTA and FQGNSA. V lost 1 base, J lost 10 bases, and 8 bases stayed unmatched. The CDR3 DNA sequence: TGTGCCAGCAGCTTAGTAGCGGGAGACTATAAGGAGCAGTTCTTC. This codes for CASSLVAGDYKEQFF.

This clonotype showed up just a few times. This chain connects TRBV7-2 to TRBJ1-2; 7 bases agree with TRBD1. Per the germline V gene, CDR1 is SGHTA and CDR2 is FQGNSA. V lost 4 bases to trimming and J lost 8 bases; unmatched junction nucleotides: 13. CDR3 length equals 15 residues. The CDR3 region has the DNA TGTGCCAGCAGCTCCCCTGGGACAGATATCTGGGGCTACACCTTC. Translation gives CASSSPGTDIWGYTF. The full variable domain, its missing parts supplied by reference TRBV7-2 and TRBJ1-2, is GAGVSQSPSNKVTEKGKDVELRCDPISGHTALYWYRQSLGQGLEFLIYFQGNSAPDKSGLPSDRFSAERTGGSVSTLTIQRTQQEDSAVYLCASSSPGTDIWGYTFGSGTRLTVV.

The chain uses TRBV6-1 and TRBJ1-4, with 8 bases aligning to TRBD1. Germline V CDR1 and CDR2: MNHNS, SASEGT. The CDR3 runs 14 residues. V trimming: 5 bases; J trimming: 11 bases; junction bases outside the gene matches: 10. The CDR3: CASSPKLRDRKLFF. CDR3 sequence (DNA): TGTGCCAGCAGTCCCAAACTTAGGGACAGGAAACTGTTTTTT.

This sequence joins TRBV2 and TRBJ2-3; no firm D call. Trimming took 2 bases from V and 1 from J, leaving 7 bases between them. The CDR3 totals 14 residues. Germline V gene sequence: CDR1 SNHLY, CDR2 FYNNEI. The CDR3 sequence is CASSEMPGTDTQYF. CDR3 in DNA: TGTGCCAGCAGTGAAATGCCCGGCACAGATACGCAGTATTTT.

The chain employs TRBV15 and TRBJ2-2; D might be TRBD2 (5 bases). Germline lookup yields CDR1 LNHNV and CDR2 YYDKDF (reference sequence). The CDR3 length is 17 residues. Trimming pared 1 base from V and 7 bases from J, leaving 19 bases between. CDR3 in amino acids: CATSRGSMSGFGGELFF. Here the CDR3 DNA reads TGTGCCACCAGCAGAGGTTCTATGTCGGGATTTGGCGGGGAGCTGTTTTTT.

The chain combines TRBV29-1 with TRBJ2-1; tentative D call: TRBD1 (6 bases). CDR3 length equals 14 residues. Germline V gene sequence: CDR1 SQVTM, CDR2 ANQGSEA. The V gene lost 3 bases and the J gene lost 0 bases, with 9 bases spanning the gap. CDR3 nucleotides: TGCAGCGTTGAGAAAGGGGGCTCCTACAATGAGCAGTTCTTC. Translated: CSVEKGGSYNEQFF.